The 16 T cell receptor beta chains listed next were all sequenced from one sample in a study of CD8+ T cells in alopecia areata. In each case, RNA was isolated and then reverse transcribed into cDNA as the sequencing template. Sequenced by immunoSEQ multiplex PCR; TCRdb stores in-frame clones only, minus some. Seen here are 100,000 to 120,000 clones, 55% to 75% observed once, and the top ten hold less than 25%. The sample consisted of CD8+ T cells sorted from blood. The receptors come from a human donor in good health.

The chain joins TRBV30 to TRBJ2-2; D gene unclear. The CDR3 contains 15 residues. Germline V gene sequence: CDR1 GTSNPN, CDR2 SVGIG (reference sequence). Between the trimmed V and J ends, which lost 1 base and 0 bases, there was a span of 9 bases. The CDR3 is CAWSGPYANTGELFF. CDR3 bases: TGTGCCTGGAGTGGGCCCTACGCGAACACCGGGGAGCTGTTTTTT.

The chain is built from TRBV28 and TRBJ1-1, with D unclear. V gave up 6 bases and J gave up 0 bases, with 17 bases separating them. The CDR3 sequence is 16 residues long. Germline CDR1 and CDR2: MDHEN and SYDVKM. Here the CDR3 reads CASSPPPLKVNTEAFF. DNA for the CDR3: TGTGCCAGCAGCCCTCCTCCACTCAAGGTGAACACTGAAGCTTTCTTT.

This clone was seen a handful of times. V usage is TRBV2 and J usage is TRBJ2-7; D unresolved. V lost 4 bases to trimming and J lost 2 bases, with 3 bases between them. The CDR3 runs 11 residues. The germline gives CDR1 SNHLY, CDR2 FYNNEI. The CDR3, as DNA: TGTGCCAGCAGTGGAACCTACGAGCAGTACTTC. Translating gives CASSGTYEQYF.

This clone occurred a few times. CDR3 protein: CASSPAGRISYEQYF. The CDR3, as DNA: TGTGCCAGCTCACCGGCGGGGCGGATCTCCTACGAGCAGTACTTC. V usage is TRBV18 and J usage is TRBJ2-7; a possible D gene is TRBD2 (6 bases). This CDR3 has 15 amino acids. V shed 3 bases and J shed 0 bases, with 12 bases lying between them. The germline gives CDR1 KGHSH, CDR2 LQKENI.

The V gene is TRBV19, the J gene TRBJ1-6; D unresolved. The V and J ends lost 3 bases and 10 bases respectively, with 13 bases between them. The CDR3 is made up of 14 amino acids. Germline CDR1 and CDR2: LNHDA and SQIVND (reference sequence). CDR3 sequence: CASSIGVGESPLHF. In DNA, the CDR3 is TGTGCCAGTAGTATTGGGGTCGGCGAATCACCCCTCCACTTT.

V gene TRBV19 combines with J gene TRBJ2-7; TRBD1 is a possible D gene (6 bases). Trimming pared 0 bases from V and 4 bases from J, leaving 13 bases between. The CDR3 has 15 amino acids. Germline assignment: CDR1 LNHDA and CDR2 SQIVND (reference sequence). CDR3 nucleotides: TGTGCCAGTAGTATAGAGGGCAGGGGCCTATACGAGCAGTACTTC. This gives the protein CASSIEGRGLYEQYF.

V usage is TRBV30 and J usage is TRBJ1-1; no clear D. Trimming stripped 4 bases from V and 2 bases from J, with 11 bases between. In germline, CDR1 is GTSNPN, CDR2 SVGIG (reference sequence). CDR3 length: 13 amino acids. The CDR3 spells CAWKDAGNTEAFF. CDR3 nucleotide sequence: TGTGCCTGGAAAGACGCAGGAAACACTGAAGCTTTCTTT. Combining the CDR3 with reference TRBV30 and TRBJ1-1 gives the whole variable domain SQTIHQWPATLVQPVGSPLSLECTVEGTSNPNLYWYRQAAGRGLQLLFYSVGIGQISSEVPQNLSASRPQDRQFILSSKKLLLSDSGFYLCAWKDAGNTEAFFGQGTRLTVV.

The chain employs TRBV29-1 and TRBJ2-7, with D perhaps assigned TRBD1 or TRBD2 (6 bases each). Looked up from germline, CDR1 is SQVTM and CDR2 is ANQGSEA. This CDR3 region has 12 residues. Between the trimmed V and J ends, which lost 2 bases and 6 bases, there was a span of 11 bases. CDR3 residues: CSVERGTGEQYF. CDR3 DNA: TGCAGCGTTGAAAGGGGGACTGGCGAGCAGTACTTC.

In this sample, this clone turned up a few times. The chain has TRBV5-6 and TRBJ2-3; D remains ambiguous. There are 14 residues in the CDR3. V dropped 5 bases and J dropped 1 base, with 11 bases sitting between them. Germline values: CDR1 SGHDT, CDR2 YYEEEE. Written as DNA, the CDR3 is TGTGCCAGCAGTTACGGTCGAGGCACAGATACGCAGTATTTT. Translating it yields CASSYGRGTDTQYF.

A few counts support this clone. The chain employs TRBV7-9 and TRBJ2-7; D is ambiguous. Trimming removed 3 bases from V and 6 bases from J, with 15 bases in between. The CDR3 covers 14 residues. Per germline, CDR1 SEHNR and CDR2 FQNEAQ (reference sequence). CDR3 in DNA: TGTGCCAGCAGCTTTGGGGTAGGAGAATCCGAGCAGTACTTC. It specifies CASSFGVGESEQYF.

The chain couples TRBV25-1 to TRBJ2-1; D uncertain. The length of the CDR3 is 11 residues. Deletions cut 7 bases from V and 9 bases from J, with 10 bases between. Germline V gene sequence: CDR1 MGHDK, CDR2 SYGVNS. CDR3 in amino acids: CASILSGEQFF. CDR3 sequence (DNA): TGTGCCAGCATTCTCTCGGGTGAGCAGTTCTTC.

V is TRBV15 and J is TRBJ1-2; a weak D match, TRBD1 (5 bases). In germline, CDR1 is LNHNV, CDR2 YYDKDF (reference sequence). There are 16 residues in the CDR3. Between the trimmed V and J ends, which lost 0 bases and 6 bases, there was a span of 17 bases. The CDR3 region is CATSRDRKGAGDGYTF. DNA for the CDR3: TGTGCCACCAGCAGAGATCGGAAAGGGGCGGGGGATGGCTACACCTTC.

The CDR3 nucleotides are TGTGCCAGCAGCCAAGGGCAGACGATATACAATGAGCAGTTCTTC. Translated: CASSQGQTIYNEQFF. The chain carries TRBV7-9 and TRBJ2-1; no clear D gene. Trimming pared 5 bases from V and 4 bases from J, leaving 15 bases between. Germline V gives CDR1 SEHNR, CDR2 FQNEAQ (reference sequence). CDR3 length: 15 amino acids. Looking up the rest from reference TRBV7-9 and TRBJ2-1 gives the full variable domain: DTGVSQNPRHKITKRGQNVTFRCDPISEHNRLYWYRQTLGQGPEFLTYFQNEAQLEKSRLLSDRFSAERPKGSFSTLEIQRTEQGDSAMYLCASSQGQTIYNEQFFGPGTRLTVL.

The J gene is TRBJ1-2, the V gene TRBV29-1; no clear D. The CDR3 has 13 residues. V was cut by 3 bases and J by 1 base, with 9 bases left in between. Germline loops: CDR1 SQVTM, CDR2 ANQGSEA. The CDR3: CSVDLGSNYGYTF. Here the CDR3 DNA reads TGCAGCGTTGACCTCGGCAGTAACTATGGCTACACCTTC.

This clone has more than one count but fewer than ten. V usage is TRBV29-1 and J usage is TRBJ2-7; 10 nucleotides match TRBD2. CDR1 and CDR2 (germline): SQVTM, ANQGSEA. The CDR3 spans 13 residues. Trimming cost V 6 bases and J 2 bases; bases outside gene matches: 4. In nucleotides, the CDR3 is TGCAGCGTCGAAAGCGGGGGGGCCTACGAGCAGTACTTC. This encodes CSVESGGAYEQYF.

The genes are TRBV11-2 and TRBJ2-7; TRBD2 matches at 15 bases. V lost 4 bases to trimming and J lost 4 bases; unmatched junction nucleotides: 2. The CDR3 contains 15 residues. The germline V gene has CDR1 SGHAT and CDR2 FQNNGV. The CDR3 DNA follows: TGTGCCAGCAGCTCTGGGACTAGCGGGGGGTACGAGCAGTACTTC. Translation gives CASSSGTSGGYEQYF.